These 18 T cell receptor beta chains were all obtained from the same sample, sequenced in a study of Graves' ophthalmopathy and Graves' hyperthyroidism. The authors amplified TCR beta CDR3 regions, and they did so from RNA transcripts for repertoire sequencing. HTBI primers primed a first-round RT-PCR, and a second-round multiplex PCR followed. TCRdb processed the multiplex PCR reads anew with MiXCR; each CDR3 protein has one entry. The repertoire holds around 520,000 distinct CDR3 sequences, approximately 37% seen once, with 4% to 5% in the top ten. Sequenced: peripheral blood or thyroid tissue (not recorded which). These TCRs come from an adult man with Graves' hyperthyroidism.

This clonotype was picked up many times. This chain uses TRBV5-1 with TRBJ1-1; a possible D gene is TRBD1 (6 bases). The CDR3 is 14 residues long. Trimming left V 2 bases short and J 4 bases short, with 12 bases between. Per the germline V gene, CDR1 is SGHRS and CDR2 is YFSETQ. The CDR3 DNA is TGCGCCAGCAGCTTACTCCAGGGGCCCACTGAAGCTTTCTTT. This translates into CASSLLQGPTEAFF.

In its sample, this clonotype was seen once. The chain uses TRBV15 and TRBJ2-2; D is possibly TRBD2 (5 bases). Per germline, CDR1 LNHNV and CDR2 YYDKDF (reference sequence). V was shortened by 1 base and J by 4 bases, with 7 bases between the two germline ends. The CDR3 totals 14 residues. CDR3 amino acids: CATSRGRVTGELFF. The CDR3 nucleotides read TGTGCCACCAGCAGAGGGCGGGTCACCGGGGAGCTGTTTTTT.

The chain links TRBV2 to TRBJ1-5; a weak D match, TRBD1 (5 bases). Deletions cut 1 base from V and 2 bases from J, with 12 bases between. This CDR3 has 16 amino acids. Per the germline V gene, CDR1 is SNHLY and CDR2 is FYNNEI. CDR3 amino acids: CASSEDSGDGNQPQHF. The DNA for the CDR3 is TGTGCCAGCAGTGAAGACAGCGGGGACGGCAATCAGCCCCAGCATTTT. Together with reference TRBV2 and TRBJ1-5, the CDR3 gives the full variable domain: EPEVTQTPSHQVTQMGQEVILRCVPISNHLYFYWYRQILGQKVEFLVSFYNNEISEKSEIFDDQFSVERPDGSNFTLKIRSTKLEDSAMYFCASSEDSGDGNQPQHFGDGTRLSIL.

This clonotype was found many times. V usage is TRBV5-1 and J usage is TRBJ2-7; TRBD2 matches at 7 bases. The CDR3 loop spans 15 amino acids. The junction had 10 bases not matched to a gene; V was cut back by 2 bases and J by 5 bases. Germline lookup yields CDR1 SGHRS and CDR2 YFSETQ. The DNA for the CDR3 is TGCGCCAGCAGCTTTCGTTGGGAGGGCCCGGACGAGCAGTACTTC. Translating gives CASSFRWEGPDEQYF.

This clonotype came up many times. V and J are TRBV29-1 and TRBJ2-7; D is perhaps TRBD2 (5 bases). The CDR3 spans 13 residues. Deletions cut 2 bases from V and 2 bases from J, with 10 bases between. Germline V gene lookup returns CDR1 SQVTM and CDR2 ANQGSEA. In DNA form, the CDR3 reads TGCAGCGTTGAACCGGGAACTCCCTACGAGCAGTACTTC. Its translation: CSVEPGTPYEQYF.

This chain links TRBV6-5 with TRBJ1-4; no definite D call. This CDR3 contains 8 residues. Trimming removed 6 bases from V and 16 bases from J, with 6 bases in between. In germline, CDR1 is MNHEY, CDR2 SVGAGI. CDR3 amino acids: CASRKGFF. CDR3 DNA sequence: TGTGCCAGCAGAAAAGGGTTTTTT.

This clonotype has a count of ten or more. V is TRBV6-1 and J is TRBJ1-1, with D possibly TRBD1 on 5 matching bases. Trimming left V 6 bases short and J 6 bases short, with 11 bases between. This CDR3 spans 12 amino acids. In germline, CDR1 is MNHNS, CDR2 SASEGT. The CDR3 is CASSSGHSEAFF. The DNA of the CDR3 is TGTGCCAGCAGCAGCGGACATTCTGAAGCTTTCTTT.

In the case of this clonotype: Since a much larger clone is just one base distant, this may be a read error. The V call is TRBV6-5, the J call TRBJ2-5, with 14 nucleotides matching TRBD2. The CDR3 spans 18 residues. Per germline, CDR1 MNHEY and CDR2 SVGAGI. CDR3 sequence reads: CASSPIAGTSGRGEAQYF. The CDR3 DNA is TGTGCCAGCAGTCCCATTGCCGGGACTAGCGGGAGAGGAGAGGCCCAGTACTTC.

The V gene is TRBV25-1, the J gene TRBJ1-5; 7 bases agree with TRBD1. Germline assignment: CDR1 MGHDK and CDR2 SYGVNS. The CDR3 runs 15 residues. V was clipped by 11 bases and J by 2 bases; unmatched bases: 12. The CDR3 DNA reads TGTGCCTGGAGTACAGGGGAAGGTGGCAATCAGCCCCAGCATTTT. Residues: CAWSTGEGGNQPQHF.

This chain connects TRBV11-2 to TRBJ2-7; 7 bases map to TRBD2. The CDR3 is made up of 15 amino acids. J was trimmed by 2 bases and V by 3 bases; bases with no gene match: 7. Germline values: CDR1 SGHAT, CDR2 FQNNGV. The CDR3 loop is CASSFRWSGAYEQYF. As DNA, the CDR3 is TGTGCCAGCAGCTTTCGGTGGAGCGGGGCCTACGAGCAGTACTTC.

The rearrangement uses TRBV27 and TRBJ2-7, with a tentative D call TRBD2 (5 bases). This CDR3 has 15 residues. V lost 0 bases and J 4 bases, leaving 13 bases between the germline ends. Germline V gene sequence: CDR1 MNHEY, CDR2 SMNVEV (reference sequence). CDR3 sequence reads: CASSLSGTGTYEQYF. The CDR3 bases are TGTGCCAGCAGTTTATCAGGAACGGGAACTTACGAGCAGTACTTC.

The chain recombines TRBV29-1 with TRBJ1-6, with a tentative D call TRBD1 (6 bases). The CDR3 contains 14 residues. CDR1 is SQVTM, CDR2 ANQGSEA, per germline. V was clipped by 6 bases and J by 8 bases, with 17 bases between them. The CDR3 loop reads CSVGGGRSYSPLHF. CDR3 coding DNA: TGCAGCGTAGGGGGGGGCAGAAGTTATTCACCCCTCCACTTT.

With regard to this clonotype: This may be a read error: a much more frequent sequence differs by one nucleotide. V is TRBV25-1 and J is TRBJ2-5; tentative D call: TRBD2 (6 bases). Germline lookup yields CDR1 MGHDK and CDR2 SYGVNS. This CDR3 region has 14 residues. V was pared by 5 bases and J by 5 bases, with 15 bases between. CDR3 sequence (DNA): TGTGCCAGCAGTATTGTCAGGGAGGTGGAGACCCAGTACTTC. Protein product: CASSIVREVETQYF.

The chain uses TRBV10-1 and TRBJ2-7, with 11 bases aligning to TRBD1. The length of the CDR3 is 16 residues. The germline V gene encodes CDR1 WNHNN and CDR2 SYGVQD (reference sequence). V was clipped by 3 bases and J by 2 bases; unmatched bases: 6. The CDR3 protein is CASSDSGTGGPYEQYF. In DNA form, the CDR3 reads TGCGCCAGCAGTGATTCCGGGACAGGGGGGCCCTACGAGCAGTACTTC.

This clonotype was seen at least ten times. DNA for the CDR3: TGTGCCATCAGGGCAGGGCCAAACACCGGGGAGCTGTTTTTT. This gives the protein CAIRAGPNTGELFF. The rearrangement links TRBV10-3 to TRBJ2-2; perhaps TRBD1 as D (5 bases). The V gene lost 6 bases and the J gene lost 2 bases, with 10 bases spanning the gap. CDR1 and CDR2 (germline): ENHRY, SYGVKD. The CDR3 has 14 amino acids.

On this clonotype: A read error may produce the germline difference seen at one junction end. The rearrangement joins TRBV10-3 to TRBJ2-2; 11 nucleotides match TRBD1. This CDR3 has 19 amino acids. Germline-derived CDR1 and CDR2 are ENHRY and SYGVKD. The CDR3 reads CASSYSRTGGIKGTGELFF. The CDR3 DNA sequence: TGTGCCAGCAGTTACTCGCGGACAGGGGGCATAAAGGGCACCGGGGAGCTGTTTTTT.

V and J are TRBV10-3 and TRBJ1-5, with no clear D. The germline gives CDR1 ENHRY, CDR2 SYGVKD. The CDR3 totals 12 residues. V dropped 6 bases and J dropped 11 bases, with 14 bases sitting between them. In DNA, the CDR3 is TGTGCCATCAGCGACCGTCAAGAGACCCAGCATTTT. This encodes CAISDRQETQHF.

This clonotype was counted many times. The CDR3 nucleotides read TGTGCCACCAGTGACACGGACAGGGCCTATGGCTACACCTTC. Protein sequence: CATSDTDRAYGYTF. The chain joins TRBV24-1 to TRBJ1-2, with 8 bases fitting TRBD1. The junction had 4 bases not matched to a gene; V was cut back by 4 bases and J by 4 bases. Germline values: CDR1 KGHDR, CDR2 SFDVKD. This CDR3 spans 14 amino acids.